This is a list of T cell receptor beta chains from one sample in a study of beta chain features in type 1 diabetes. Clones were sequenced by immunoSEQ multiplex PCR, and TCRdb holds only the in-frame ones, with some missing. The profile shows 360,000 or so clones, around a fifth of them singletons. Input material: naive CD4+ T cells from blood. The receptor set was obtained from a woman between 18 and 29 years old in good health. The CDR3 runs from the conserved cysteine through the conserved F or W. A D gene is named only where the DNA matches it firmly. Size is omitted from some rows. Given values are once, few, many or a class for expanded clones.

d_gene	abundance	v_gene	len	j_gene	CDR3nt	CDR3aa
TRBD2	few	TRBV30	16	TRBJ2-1	TGTGCCGGTACGAATGTGGGGGGGATATCCTACAATGAGCAGTTCTTC	CAGTNVGGISYNEQFF
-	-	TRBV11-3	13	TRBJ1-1	TGTGCCAGCAGCCCTACCAGGGAACCAAAAGCTTTCTTT	CASSPTREPKAFF
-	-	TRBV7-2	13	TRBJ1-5	TGTGCCAGCAGCTTAGAACTGAATCAGCCCCAGCATTTT	CASSLELNQPQHF
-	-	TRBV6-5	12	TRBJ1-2	TGTGCCAGCAGTTACTCGCGGGACGGCTACACCTTC	CASSYSRDGYTF
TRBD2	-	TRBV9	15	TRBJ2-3	TGTGCCAGCAGTGGGACTAGCGGGAGTGGTGATACGCAGTATTTT	CASSGTSGSGDTQYF
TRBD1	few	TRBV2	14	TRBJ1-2	TGTGCCAGCAGGAGACAGGGGAGAAACTATGGCTACACCTTC	CASRRQGRNYGYTF
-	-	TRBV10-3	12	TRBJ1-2	TGTGCCATCAGTGAGAACACAGCTGGCTACACCTTC	CAISENTAGYTF
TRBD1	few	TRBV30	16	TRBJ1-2	TGTGCCTGGAGTAAGACAGGGGTAGAGTGGGGGTATGGCTACACCTTC	CAWSKTGVEWGYGYTF
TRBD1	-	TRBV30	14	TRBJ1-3	TGTGCCTACGGACAGGGAAGCTCTGGAAACACCATATATTTT	CAYGQGSSGNTIYF
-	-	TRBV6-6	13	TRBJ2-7	TGTGCCACGAGGCCTGTTGCCACCTACGAGCAGTACTTC	CATRPVATYEQYF
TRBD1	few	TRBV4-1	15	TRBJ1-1	TGCGCCAGCAGCCCGTCAGGGGGCCGTAAGACTGAAGCTTTCTTT	CASSPSGGRKTEAFF
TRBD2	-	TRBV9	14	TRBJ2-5	TGTGCCAGCAGCGGGCGCGGGGGGCAAGAGACCCAGTACTTC	CASSGRGGQETQYF
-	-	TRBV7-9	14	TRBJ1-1	TGTGCCAGCAGCTTAGAAGCGGGATCCACTGAAGCTTTCTTT	CASSLEAGSTEAFF
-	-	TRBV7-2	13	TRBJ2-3	TGTGCCAGCAGCTTAGCAGCGACAGATACGCAGTATTTT	CASSLAATDTQYF
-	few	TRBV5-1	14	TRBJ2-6	TGCGCCAGCAGAGAGAGATCCGGGGCCAACGTCCTGACTTTC	CASRERSGANVLTF
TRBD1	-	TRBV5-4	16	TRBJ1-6	TGTGCCAGCAGTTCTACCGGGACAGGGCGGCGTTCACCCCTCCACTTT	CASSSTGTGRRSPLHF
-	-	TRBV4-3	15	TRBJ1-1	TGCGCCAGCAGAGTGTTTTTGTCCCTAAACACTGAAGCTTTCTTT	CASRVFLSLNTEAFF
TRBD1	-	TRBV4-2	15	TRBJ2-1	TGTGCCAGCAGCCAAGTAAGGGGGCGCTACAATGAGCAGTTCTTC	CASSQVRGRYNEQFF
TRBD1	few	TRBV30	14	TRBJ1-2	TGTGCCTGGAGCTCGGACAGGGGGACAGGGGGCTACACCTTC	CAWSSDRGTGGYTF
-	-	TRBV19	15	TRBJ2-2	TGTGCCAGTAGTACAGGAAACTGGAACACCGGGGAGCTGTTTTTT	CASSTGNWNTGELFF
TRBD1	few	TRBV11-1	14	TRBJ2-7	TGTGCCAGCAGCCAACGGGACAGGGTCATCGAGCAGTACTTC	CASSQRDRVIEQYF
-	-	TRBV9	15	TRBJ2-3	TGTGCCAGCAGCGTAGGAGGGCCCGGGGGTGATACGCAGTATTTT	CASSVGGPGGDTQYF
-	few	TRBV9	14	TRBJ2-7	TGTGCCAGCAGCGAGGGACTTACCCCCTACGAGCAGTACTTC	CASSEGLTPYEQYF
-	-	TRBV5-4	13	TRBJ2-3	TGTGCCAGCAGCTTCCCTAGCACAGATACGCAGTATTTT	CASSFPSTDTQYF
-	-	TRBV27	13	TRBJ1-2	TGTGCCAGCAGTTTTGCGGATAACTATGGCTACACCTTC	CASSFADNYGYTF
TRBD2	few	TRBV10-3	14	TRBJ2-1	TGTGCCACCTTAGCGGGAGGGCCGAGGAATGAGCAGTTCTTC	CATLAGGPRNEQFF
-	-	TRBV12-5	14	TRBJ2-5	TGTGCTAGTGGTTTGGTGGATAGGGGAGAGACCCAGTACTTC	CASGLVDRGETQYF
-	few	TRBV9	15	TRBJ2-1	TGTGCCAGCACCCGCTCATCGAGCTCCTACAATGAGCAGTTCTTC	CASTRSSSSYNEQFF
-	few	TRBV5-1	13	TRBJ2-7	TGCGCCAGCAGCTTGGAAGGGGCGGTGGGGCAGTACTTC	CASSLEGAVGQYF
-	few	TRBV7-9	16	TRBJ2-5	TGTGCCAGCAGCTTAGGAAGCGGTGCCTCCTGGGAGACCCAGTACTTC	CASSLGSGASWETQYF
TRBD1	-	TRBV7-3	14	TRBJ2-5	TGTGCCAGCAGTAAGACAGGGAATAAAGAGACCCAGTACTTC	CASSKTGNKETQYF
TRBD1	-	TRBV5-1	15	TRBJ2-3	TGCGCCAGCAGCTTCGGACAGGGGGGTACAGATACGCAGTATTTT	CASSFGQGGTDTQYF
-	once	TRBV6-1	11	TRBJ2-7	TGTGCCAGCGGCAACAATTACGAGCAGTACTTC	CASGNNYEQYF
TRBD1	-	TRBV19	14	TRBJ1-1	TGTGCCAGTAGGAGACAGGGGTCCGGGACTGAAGCTTTCTTT	CASRRQGSGTEAFF
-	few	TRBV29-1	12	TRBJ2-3	TGCAGCGTCCGCCAGTACACAGATACGCAGTATTTT	CSVRQYTDTQYF
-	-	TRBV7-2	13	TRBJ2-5	TGTGCCAGCAGCTCAACTAACCAAGAGACCCAGTACTTC	CASSSTNQETQYF
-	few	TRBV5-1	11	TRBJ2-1	TGCGCCAGCAGCCTGGCTGATGAGCAGTTCTTC	CASSLADEQFF
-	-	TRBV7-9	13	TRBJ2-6	TGTGCCAGCAGCTCAGGTGGGGCCAACGTCCTGACTTTC	CASSSGGANVLTF
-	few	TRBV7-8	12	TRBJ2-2	TGTGCCAGCAGCCAGGGATCCGGGGAGCTGTTTTTT	CASSQGSGELFF
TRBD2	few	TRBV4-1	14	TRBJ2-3	TGCGCCAGCAGAGCACTAGCGGGAACAGATACGCAGTATTTT	CASRALAGTDTQYF